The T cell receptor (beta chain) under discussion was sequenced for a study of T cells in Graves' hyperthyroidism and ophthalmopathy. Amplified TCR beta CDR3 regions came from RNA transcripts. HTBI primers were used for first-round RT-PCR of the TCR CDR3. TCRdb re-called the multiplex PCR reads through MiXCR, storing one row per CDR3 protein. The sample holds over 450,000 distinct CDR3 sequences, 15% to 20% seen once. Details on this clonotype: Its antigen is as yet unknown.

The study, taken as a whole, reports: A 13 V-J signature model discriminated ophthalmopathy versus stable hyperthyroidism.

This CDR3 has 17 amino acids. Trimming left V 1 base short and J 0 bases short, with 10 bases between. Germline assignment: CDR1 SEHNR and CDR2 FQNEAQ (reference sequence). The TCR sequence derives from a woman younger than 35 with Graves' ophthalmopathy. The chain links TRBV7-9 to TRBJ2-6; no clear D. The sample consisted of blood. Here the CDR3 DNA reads TGTGCCAGCAGCTTAGACGCCCTAGGCTCTGGGGCCAACGTCCTGACTTTC. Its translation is CASSLDALGSGANVLTF.